Given below is one TCR beta chain in context. Its matching antigen is unknown. This sample was included in a study of shared clonotypes between healthy human individuals. On the study more broadly: The plates for each donor numbered three CD4 naive, three CD4 memory, two CD8 naive and one CD8 memory. Broader study findings: The researchers took only blood, and tissue repertoires probably look different. Compared with clonotypes that all four donors shared, non-shared clonotypes had lower generation probabilities.

Naive CD8 cells, CD45RO-negative and positively selected for CCR7, excluded terminally differentiated effector memory CD45RA+ cells. The V and J ends lost 4 bases and 2 bases, in that order; junction bases with no gene match: 8. Looked up from germline, CDR1 is MNHEY and CDR2 is SMNVEV (reference sequence). The CDR3 length is 15 residues. It was across several immunoSEQ plates that each subset's genomic DNA was evenly split. Sequenced by immunoSEQ multiplex PCR; TCRdb stores in-frame clones only, minus some. The repertoire holds about 2.1 million clones, with 85% to 95% as singletons. Sequencing was done on a sample of naive CD8+ T cells from PBMCs. The chain is built from TRBV27 and TRBJ2-7, with 7 bases matching TRBD2. The clonotype comes from a man between 18 and 35 years old in good health. Some clones in this sample may be carry-over from other donors' samples. CDR3 DNA sequence: TGTGCCAGCAGTTCCTCGACTAGCCGTGCCTACGAGCAGTACTTC. As protein: CASSSSTSRAYEQYF.